This T cell receptor (beta chain) stems from a study of early T cells in non-severe SARS-CoV-2 infection. As part of library construction, unique molecular identifiers were attached to individual cDNA molecules. Using its own MiXCR run on the 5' RACE reads, TCRdb lists one record per CDR3 protein. The table includes 87,000 or so distinct CDR3 sequences, 9% to 15% detected once. Unmatched junction bases numbered 6, after V lost 6 bases and J lost 4 bases. CDR3 length: 15 residues. The germline CDR1 and CDR2 sequences are ENHRY and SYGVKD. This clonotype was detected ten times or more. What was sequenced was whole blood. V and J are TRBV10-3 and TRBJ2-3, with 11 bases lining up with TRBD2. This TCR was recovered from an adult who was a healthcare worker with PCR-confirmed SARS-CoV-2 infection or an uninfected control (not recorded which). As DNA, the CDR3 is TGTGCCATCAGATCGGGACTAGCGGCAGCAGATACGCAGTATTTT. Its translation is CAIRSGLAAADTQYF.